This TCR beta chain came from a study of tumor-infiltrating lymphocytes in primary liver carcinoma. This clonotype has at least ten counts. It was from approximately 22-30 mg of unsorted bulk tissue that RNA and DNA were co-extracted. Patients underwent resection of primary liver carcinoma. Per the germline V gene, CDR1 is LGHNT and CDR2 is FRNRAP. Trimming left V 6 bases short and J 2 bases short, with 22 bases between. CDR3 length: 18 residues. With a constant-region primer, TCR beta cDNA was made from approximately 450 ng of total RNA. What produced the TCR beta libraries was three nested multiplex PCR rounds using slightly modified ARM-PCR. TRBV1-TRBV30 forward and Cbeta reverse primers drove the first two roughly 10-cycle rounds. Via MiXCR, TCRdb re-called the multiplex PCR reads, giving one row per CDR3 protein. The repertoire consists of 85,000 to 100,000 distinct CDR3 sequences, with about 70% occurring once and the leading ten covering approximately 30%.

Sequencing was carried out using tumor-adjacent normal liver tissue. This TCR came from a man aged 40-49 years with primary liver carcinoma and hepatitis B virus infection. The chain uses TRBV12-5 and TRBJ1-4; D perhaps matches TRBD1 (6 bases). The CDR3 loop reads CASGQPGHPRRTNEKLFF. The CDR3 DNA reads TGTGCTAGTGGCCAACCGGGACACCCGAGGCGGACTAATGAAAAACTGTTTTTT.